This T cell receptor beta chain is drawn from a study of T cell responses to AZD1222 COVID-19 vaccine. Germline V CDR1 and CDR2: MDHEN, SYDVKM. The length of the CDR3 is 13 residues. V was cut by 2 bases and J by 5 bases, with 9 bases left in between. Sequencing used immunoSEQ multiplex PCR; TCRdb keeps in-frame clones, though not all of them. The sample consists of about 160,000 clones, approximately 94% of them appearing once. The chain joins TRBV28 to TRBJ1-2, with D uncertain. Sequences were derived from peripheral blood, sampled on day 0 of AZD1222 vaccination. The sequence derives from an adult in good health. This CDR3 is CASSLVWGYGYTF. CDR3 nucleotides: TGTGCCAGCAGTTTAGTTTGGGGATATGGCTACACCTTC.